A selection of T cell receptor beta chains follows, all from one sample in a study of blood T cell repertoires in COVID-19. Sequencing used immunoSEQ multiplex PCR; TCRdb keeps in-frame clones, though not all of them. The data contain about 87,000 clones, roughly 88% of them singletons. Sequencing used peripheral blood. These receptors were taken from a woman of 80 years or more with COVID-19, enrolled during active disease. Each CDR3 is given with its conserved first and last residue. The D gene is left open where the match is weak. Clone size is given for some rows only: seen once, a few or many times, or a class if the clone is expanded.

d_call	v_call	clone_size	j_call	cdr3_aa	cdr3_nt
NA	TRBV7-6	NA	TRBJ1-2	CASSLAQGSWDGYTF	TGTGCCAGCAGCTTAGCGCAGGGGTCGTGGGATGGCTACACCTTC
TRBD1	TRBV19	NA	TRBJ1-1	CASSSGTGNTEAFF	TGTGCCAGTAGTTCCGGGACAGGGAACACTGAAGCTTTCTTT
NA	TRBV28	NA	TRBJ2-1	CASKTGSEQFF	TGTGCCAGCAAAACGGGGAGTGAGCAGTTCTTC
TRBD2	TRBV9	NA	TRBJ2-5	CASSMSSGGATKTQYF	TGTGCCAGCAGCATGAGTAGCGGGGGGGCCACTAAGACCCAGTACTTC
NA	TRBV7-3	once	TRBJ2-1	CASSPQVVNEQFF	TGTGCCAGCAGCCCCCAAGTAGTAAATGAGCAGTTCTTC
TRBD1	TRBV18	once	TRBJ1-1	CASSPTGANTEAFF	TGTGCCAGCTCACCGACAGGGGCGAACACTGAAGCTTTCTTT
TRBD1	TRBV5-6	NA	TRBJ1-1	CASSLGQGPGTEAFF	TGTGCCAGCAGCTTGGGACAGGGGCCTGGAACTGAAGCTTTCTTT
NA	TRBV7-2	NA	TRBJ2-5	CASHETGRGETQYF	TGTGCCAGTCACGAAACAGGGAGGGGGGAGACCCAGTACTTC
TRBD2	TRBV7-2	NA	TRBJ2-7	CASSSTSGTHEQYF	TGTGCCAGCAGTTCGACTAGCGGGACCCACGAGCAGTACTTC
TRBD1	TRBV2	NA	TRBJ2-7	CASSEQGADEQYF	TGTGCCAGCAGTGAACAGGGGGCCGACGAGCAGTACTTC
NA	TRBV15	NA	TRBJ2-7	CATSRYGVGYEQYF	TGTGCCACCAGCAGATACGGGGTGGGCTACGAGCAGTACTTC
NA	TRBV4-1	NA	TRBJ2-1	CASSQGGLWAGEQFF	TGCGCCAGCAGCCAAGGGGGACTCTGGGCGGGGGAGCAGTTCTTC
TRBD1	TRBV7-9	NA	TRBJ2-3	CASGQDTDTQYF	TGTGCCAGCGGACAGGACACAGATACGCAGTATTTT
NA	TRBV18	once	TRBJ2-5	CASSPLSRGETQYF	TGTGCCAGCTCACCACTGTCCCGAGGAGAGACCCAGTACTTC
NA	TRBV18	few	TRBJ1-1	CASSPRVKGSALNTEAFF	TGTGCCAGCTCACCCAGAGTGAAGGGGTCCGCGCTGAACACTGAAGCTTTCTTT
TRBD1	TRBV4-1	NA	TRBJ1-5	CASSQDRGRNQPQHF	TGCGCCAGCAGCCAGGACAGGGGCCGGAATCAGCCCCAGCATTTT
NA	TRBV6-2/TRBV6-3	NA	TRBJ2-3	CASSYLVSTDTQYF	TGTGCCAGCAGTTACCTTGTCAGCACAGATACGCAGTATTTT
TRBD1	TRBV28	NA	TRBJ2-5	CASSFGTGGASETQYF	TGTGCCAGCAGTTTCGGGACAGGGGGCGCATCAGAGACCCAGTACTTC
NA	TRBV6-5	NA	TRBJ2-3	CASRTAGNTQYF	TGTGCCAGCCGGACGGCGGGCAATACGCAGTATTTT
NA	TRBV28	once	TRBJ1-1	CASSLNGYTEAFF	TGTGCCAGCAGTTTAAACGGGTACACTGAAGCTTTCTTT
TRBD1	TRBV2	few	TRBJ2-7	CASSPWDSSSYEQYF	TGTGCCAGCAGCCCCTGGGACAGTAGCTCCTACGAGCAGTACTTC
NA	TRBV18	once	TRBJ1-5	CASSREPGNQPQHF	TGTGCCAGCTCAAGGGAGCCAGGCAATCAGCCCCAGCATTTT
TRBD2	TRBV18	NA	TRBJ2-7	CASSPGLAGTYEQYF	TGTGCCAGCTCACCAGGACTAGCGGGGACCTACGAGCAGTACTTC
NA	TRBV7-2	NA	TRBJ1-6	CASSIGTAGNSPLHF	TGTGCCAGCAGCATTGGGACTGCGGGGAATTCACCCCTCCACTTT
NA	TRBV18	once	TRBJ1-5	CASSPLRDQPQHF	TGTGCCAGCTCACCATTGCGGGATCAGCCCCAGCATTTT
NA	TRBV11-3	NA	TRBJ2-5	CASSFRTGGGGETQYF	TGTGCCAGCAGCTTCCGGACAGGCGGTGGGGGGGAGACCCAGTACTTC
TRBD2	TRBV14	NA	TRBJ2-1	CASSQAWGTSGQYEQFF	TGTGCCAGCAGCCAAGCATGGGGGACTAGCGGGCAGTATGAGCAGTTCTTC
TRBD1	TRBV5-5	NA	TRBJ1-2	CASRTRQGADYGYTF	TGTGCCAGCAGGACTCGACAGGGGGCGGACTATGGCTACACCTTC
TRBD1	TRBV5-8	NA	TRBJ1-6	CASRLDRGLSDNSPLHF	TGTGCCAGCCGCCTGGACAGGGGGCTGTCGGATAATTCACCCCTCCACTTT
NA	TRBV28	once	TRBJ2-1	CASTQGGGNEQFF	TGTGCCAGCACCCAGGGAGGTGGGAATGAGCAGTTCTTC
NA	TRBV21-1	NA	TRBJ2-3	CASSNRDRGGPDTQYF	TGTGCCAGCAGCAACAGGGACAGGGGCGGCCCAGATACGCAGTATTTT
NA	TRBV5-1	NA	TRBJ1-3	CASSLGGTSGNTIYF	TGCGCCAGCAGCTTGGGGGGCACCTCTGGAAACACCATATATTTT
NA	TRBV19	NA	TRBJ1-2	CASSRELYGYTF	TGTGCCAGTAGCAGGGAACTCTATGGCTACACCTTC
TRBD2	TRBV28	NA	TRBJ2-1	CASSPIRGGSSYNEQFF	TGTGCCAGCAGTCCTATCCGGGGCGGGAGCTCCTACAATGAGCAGTTCTTC
TRBD2	TRBV18	NA	TRBJ2-3	CASSQRTSGGADTQYF	TGTGCCAGCTCACAGCGGACTAGCGGGGGGGCAGATACGCAGTATTTT
NA	TRBV7-9	few	TRBJ1-1	CASREGGGNTEAFF	TGTGCCAGCAGGGAGGGTGGGGGGAACACTGAAGCTTTCTTT
TRBD1	TRBV6-5	NA	TRBJ1-2	CASRVTGKGYTF	TGTGCCAGCAGAGTGACAGGGAAAGGCTACACCTTC
NA	TRBV30	NA	TRBJ1-2	CAWSIRTYGYTF	TGTGCCTGGAGTATTCGGACATATGGCTACACCTTC
TRBD2	TRBV5-1	NA	TRBJ2-5	CASSLAGGPETQYF	TGCGCCAGCAGCTTGGCGGGAGGGCCGGAGACCCAGTACTTC
TRBD1	TRBV6-2/TRBV6-3	NA	TRBJ1-4	CASSYSSGGATNEKLFF	TGTGCCAGCAGTTACTCCTCAGGGGGCGCGACTAATGAAAAACTGTTTTTT
TRBD1	TRBV10-3	NA	TRBJ2-2	CAITGQAATGELFF	TGTGCCATCACTGGACAGGCAGCTACCGGGGAGCTGTTTTTT
TRBD1	TRBV6-5	NA	TRBJ1-2	CASTRQGIGDYGYTF	TGTGCCAGCACCCGACAGGGAATTGGAGACTATGGCTACACCTTC
NA	TRBV21-1	NA	TRBJ1-1	CASISGTEAFF	TGTGCCAGCATTTCAGGGACTGAAGCTTTCTTT
TRBD1	TRBV11-2	NA	TRBJ2-7	CASSFGQASYEQYF	TGTGCCAGCAGCTTCGGACAGGCATCCTACGAGCAGTACTTC
TRBD2	TRBV10-3	NA	TRBJ2-2	CAISAPRGSDIGELFF	TGTGCCATCAGTGCCCCCCGCGGGAGTGATATCGGGGAGCTGTTTTTT
NA	TRBV28	NA	TRBJ1-1	CASSLPGANTEAFF	TGTGCCAGCAGTTTGCCAGGGGCGAACACTGAAGCTTTCTTT
TRBD1	TRBV7-8	NA	TRBJ1-2	CASSPIGTGPGGYTF	TGTGCCAGCAGCCCTATCGGGACAGGTCCTGGTGGCTACACCTTC
NA	TRBV25-1	NA	TRBJ1-2	CASSESGDYYGYTF	TGTGCCAGCAGTGAATCCGGGGACTACTATGGCTACACCTTC
NA	TRBV7-3	NA	TRBJ1-1	CASSFMRDTEAFF	TGTGCCAGCAGCTTCATGAGGGACACTGAAGCTTTCTTT
NA	TRBV19	NA	TRBJ1-5	CASSIVTGNQPQHF	TGTGCCAGTAGTATAGTAACGGGAAATCAGCCCCAGCATTTT
TRBD1	TRBV29-1	NA	TRBJ1-2	CSVAGTGSTNYGYTF	TGCAGCGTTGCCGGGACAGGATCAACTAACTATGGCTACACCTTC
TRBD2	TRBV11-3	NA	TRBJ2-3	CASSLAAGTDTQYF	TGTGCCAGCAGCTTAGCAGCGGGAACAGATACGCAGTATTTT
TRBD2	TRBV2	NA	TRBJ2-7	CASSGGPGLAREQYF	TGTGCCAGCAGTGGGGGACCGGGACTAGCCCGCGAGCAGTACTTC
NA	TRBV2	NA	TRBJ1-5	CASKAGSVSNQPQHF	TGTGCCAGCAAAGCGGGTTCAGTTAGCAATCAGCCCCAGCATTTT
NA	TRBV6-5	few	TRBJ1-2	CASSSTGVYGYTF	TGTGCCAGCAGTTCGACAGGAGTCTATGGCTACACCTTC